This T cell receptor beta chain was obtained from a study of CD8+ T cells in alopecia areata. At the level of the study: Tofacitinib continued for 6 to 18 months and was then withheld for 6 months. Findings and limits, study-wide: Affected lesional scalp, above all in alopecia totalis/universalis, was more clonal than normal scalp.

RNA was extracted and reverse transcribed into cDNA as the sequencing template. The method was immunoSEQ multiplex PCR; TCRdb's version includes in-frame clones alone and lacks a portion of them. The data show around 200,000 clones, roughly 64% seen once. Treatment: oral pan-JAK inhibitor, 5-10 mg twice daily. This clone came up a few times. The antigen is not known. The germline V gene encodes CDR1 SEHNR and CDR2 FQNEAQ (reference sequence). This CDR3 has 16 amino acids. V lost 7 bases, J lost 1 base, and 8 bases stayed unmatched. The V call is TRBV7-9, the J call TRBJ2-2; 8 bases are a match to TRBD1. The sequencing here drew on CD8+ T cells sorted from blood, taken at week 24, from a patient treated with tofacitinib. The receptor was isolated from a human donor with alopecia areata. CDR3 DNA: TGTGCCAGCACCGGTACAGGGGGGATGAACACCGGGGAGCTGTTTTTT. Its protein product is CASTGTGGMNTGELFF. The full variable domain, rest sourced from reference TRBV7-9 and TRBJ2-2, is DTGVSQNPRHKITKRGQNVTFRCDPISEHNRLYWYRQTLGQGPEFLTYFQNEAQLEKSRLLSDRFSAERPKGSFSTLEIQRTEQGDSAMYLCASTGTGGMNTGELFFGEGSRLTVL.